This TCR beta chain stems from a study of cytomegalovirus exposure and HLA in healthy donors. Study details: Early on, a data release was issued that held approximately 92 million unique TCRs from HLA-typed donors.

The PCR had 60 Vbeta and 13 Jbeta primers. Here immunoSEQ multiplex PCR was the method, and the copy in TCRdb shows in-frame clones only, minus some. The sample has 90,000 to 130,000 clones; around 64% are singletons. Overall study results and limits: Reports indicate that TCR beta sequences accurately predicted the HLA-A and HLA-B alleles of most subjects. According to the study, 160 or so TCR beta chains were cytomegalovirus-associated. In a later analysis, a missense DCLRE1C variant was linked to TCR beta V- and J-gene trimming.

Turning to this clone: No antigen is known for it.

This CDR3 comprises 16 residues. The germline CDR1 and CDR2 sequences are SGHNT and YYREEE (reference sequence). V lost 5 bases to trimming and J lost 0 bases, with 15 bases between them. The source of this sequence is a young woman in good health and CMV-seronegative. Sequencing used PBMCs. The chain is built from TRBV5-4 and TRBJ1-3; D may be TRBD1 (5 bases). CDR3 bases: TGTGCCAGCAGTTCCAGGACAAGTCCCTCTGGAAACACCATATATTTT. Translating gives CASSSRTSPSGNTIYF.